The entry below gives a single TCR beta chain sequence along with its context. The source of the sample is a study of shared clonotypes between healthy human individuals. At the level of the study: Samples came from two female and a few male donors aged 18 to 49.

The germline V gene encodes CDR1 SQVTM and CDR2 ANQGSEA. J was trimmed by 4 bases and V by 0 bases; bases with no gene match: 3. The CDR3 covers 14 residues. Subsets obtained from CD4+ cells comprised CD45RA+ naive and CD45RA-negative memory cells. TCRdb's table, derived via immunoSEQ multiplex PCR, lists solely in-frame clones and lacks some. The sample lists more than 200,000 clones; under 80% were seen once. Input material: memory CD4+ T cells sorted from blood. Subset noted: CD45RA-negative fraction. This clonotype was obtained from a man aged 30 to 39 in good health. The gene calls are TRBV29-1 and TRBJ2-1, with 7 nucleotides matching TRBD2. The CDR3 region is CSVEERTRYNEQFF. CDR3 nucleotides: TGCAGCGTTGAAGAAAGGACTAGATACAATGAGCAGTTCTTC.